This TCR beta chain was recovered during a study of T cells in Graves' hyperthyroidism and ophthalmopathy. Findings of the study overall: Ophthalmopathy stood apart from stable hyperthyroidism in a 13 V-J model.

To note about this clonotype: What it binds is unknown.

It was RNA transcripts that yielded the amplified TCR beta CDR3 regions. During a first-round RT-PCR of the TCR CDR3, the HTBI primer set was used. Each CDR3 protein is one row after TCRdb ran MiXCR on the multiplex PCR reads. The sample has 650,000 to 800,000 distinct CDR3 sequences; 40% to 55% are singletons. Looked up from germline, CDR1 is SGHDT and CDR2 is YYEEEE. The CDR3 runs to 16 residues. V lost 2 bases, J lost 4 bases, and 11 bases stayed unmatched. The TCR sequence derives from an adult man with Graves' disease, either hyperthyroidism or ophthalmopathy (not recorded which). Specimen: peripheral blood or thyroid tissue (not recorded which). This chain links TRBV5-6 with TRBJ1-1; 7 bases are shared with TRBD1. The CDR3 here is CASSFRQGGRGTEAFF. The CDR3 nucleotides read TGTGCCAGCAGCTTTCGACAGGGTGGAAGAGGCACTGAAGCTTTCTTT.